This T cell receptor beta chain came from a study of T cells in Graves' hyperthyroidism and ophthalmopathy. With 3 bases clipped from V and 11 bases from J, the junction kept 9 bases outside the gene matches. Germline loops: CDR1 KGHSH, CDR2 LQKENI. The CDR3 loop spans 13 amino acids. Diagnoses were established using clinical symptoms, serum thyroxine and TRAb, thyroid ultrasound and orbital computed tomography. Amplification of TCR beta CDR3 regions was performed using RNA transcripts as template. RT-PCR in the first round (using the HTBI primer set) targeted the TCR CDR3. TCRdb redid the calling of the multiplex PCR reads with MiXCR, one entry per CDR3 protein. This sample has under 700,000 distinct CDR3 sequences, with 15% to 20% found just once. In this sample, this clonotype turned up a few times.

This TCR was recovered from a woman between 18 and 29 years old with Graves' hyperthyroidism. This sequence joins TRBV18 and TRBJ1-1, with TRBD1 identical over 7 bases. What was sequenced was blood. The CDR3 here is CASSPGTVEVAFF. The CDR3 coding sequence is TGTGCCAGCTCACCTGGGACAGTTGAGGTGGCTTTCTTT.